A selection of T cell receptor delta chains follows, all from one sample in a study of Vδ1+ human thymocytes. TCRdb re-called the multiplex PCR reads using CATT. This repertoire shows over 45,000 delta-chain clones, about 14% found once; its top ten account for 0.3% to 0.45%. The specimen sequenced was Vdelta1+ gamma-delta thymocytes from the thymus. The receptor source for this set is a girl under three years old who had congenital heart surgery. CDR3s include the opening cysteine and the closing phenylalanine or tryptophan. D genes are given only for firm matches. Size is stated for part of the rows, as once, few or many counts, or as a class when the clone is expanded.

j_call,clone_size,d_call,v_call,cdr3_nt,cdr3_aa
TRDJ1,-,-,TRDV1,TGTGCTCTTGGGGAAAGGGCTGGGGCTACGTTCGGGTCGTGGGAGGAGGCTAAACCACACGATAAACTCATCTTT,CALGERAGATFGSWEEAKPHDKLIF
TRDJ1,-,-,TRDV1,TGTGCTCTTGGGGAACTTAGAAGGAGGTGGATAGGACGGGATAAACTCATCTTT,CALGELRRRWIGRDKLIF
TRDJ1,few,-,TRDV1,TGTGCTCTTGGGGAACGGTGCTTCTGGGTCCATAGTTCCTACACCGATAAACTCATCTTT,CALGERCFWVHSSYTDKLIF
TRDJ1,few,TRDD3,TRDV1,TGTGCTCTTGGGGAACCCTTCGTACTGGGGGACAACACCGATAAACTCATCTTT,CALGEPFVLGDNTDKLIF
TRDJ1,-,TRDD3,TRDV1,TGTGCTCTTGGGGTTATTTCCTCGGGGGATACAGGCACCGATAAACTCATCTTT,CALGVISSGDTGTDKLIF
TRDJ1,-,-,TRDV1,TGTGCTCTTGGGGAAAAGTCAACCGATAAACTCATCTTT,CALGEKSTDKLIF
TRDJ1,-,-,TRDV2,TGTGCCCCTGGTCCGTCCACCGATAAACTCATCTTC,CAPGPSTDKLIF
TRDJ1,-,-,TRDV1,TGTGCTCTTGGGGTACCTCCCTACGACGAGCACACCGATAAACTCATCTTT,CALGVPPYDEHTDKLIF
TRDJ1,-,TRDD3,TRDV1,TGTGCTCTTGGGGATCACTACTGGGGGTCAACAGGAGGTAAACTCATCTTT,CALGDHYWGSTGGKLIF
TRDJ1,few,-,TRDV1,TGTGCTCTTGGGGCCCCTAAGGTTAAACTCATCTTT,CALGAPKVKLIF
TRDJ1,few,TRDD3,TRDV1,TGTGCTCTTGGGGAACTATATCGGTTGGGGATACGGTTGTACACCGATAAACTCATCTTT,CALGELYRLGIRLYTDKLIF
TRDJ1,few,TRDD3,TRAV29/DV5,TGTGCAGCAGATAAAACCCCGACCTCCCAAACTACTGGGGGGCACCTCACCGATAAACTCATCTTT,CAADKTPTSQTTGGHLTDKLIF
TRDJ1,-,TRDD3,TRDV1,TGTGCTCTTGGGGAACCATCTGGGGGCCCGTACACCGATAAACTCATCTTT,CALGEPSGGPYTDKLIF
TRDJ1,-,TRDD3,TRDV1,TGTGCTCTTGGGGTTGCCGATGTCGGGCTGGGGGAATACCTCGCCACCTCACACACCGATAAACTCATCTTT,CALGVADVGLGEYLATSHTDKLIF
TRDJ1,-,-,TRAV29/DV5,-,CSVLLCSKPHHGGFYTDKLIF
TRDJ1,-,TRDD3,TRDV1,TGTGCTCTTGGGGAACGCGGAGTACTGGGGGAGAACGATAAACTCATCTTT,CALGERGVLGENDKLIF
TRDJ1,few,-,TRDV1,TGTGCTCTTGGGATGGGCCTTCCTGGGGTTTCGTACACCGATAAACTCATCTTT,CALGMGLPGVSYTDKLIF
TRDJ1,few,-,TRDV1,TGTGCCCTTGGGGAACTTTTAGGCTACTTGGCTGGGAATACTAAACTCATCTTT,CALGELLGYLAGNTKLIF
TRDJ1,-,TRDD3,TRDV1,TGTGCTCTTGGGGACCTTGGGGGACTTTATTCGGCCGATAAACTCATCTTT,CALGDLGGLYSADKLIF
TRDJ1,-,TRDD2,TRDV1,TGTGCTCTTGGGGAACTGATTCCTACCCCGGGGGCCACCACCGATAAACTCATCTTT,CALGELIPTPGATTDKLIF
TRDJ1,-,-,TRAV29/DV5,TGTGCAGCAACTAAGGCCTTCCCTTCGTACTGGAAAGCCGTTCTCATCTTT,CAATKAFPSYWKAVLIF
TRDJ1,few,-,TRDV1,TGTGCTCTTGGGGAACCTTTCTACGCGGGGGACACCGATAAACTCATCTTT,CALGEPFYAGDTDKLIF
TRDJ1,few,TRDD3,TRDV1,TGTGCTCTTGGGGAACCAACTTCTGTTCTTCCCTCCACACTGGGGGAAAGTAAACTCATCTTT,CALGEPTSVLPSTLGESKLIF
TRDJ1,few,-,TRDV1,TGTGCTCTTGGGAAACCGCTGGGGCCAAACTACCCAGGGGGCCACACCGATAAACTCATCTTT,CALGKPLGPNYPGGHTDKLIF
TRDJ1,-,-,TRDV1,TGTGCTCTTGGGGGCCCGGAAATAGCCCTACACGGGATACCGGGCGATAAACTCATCTTT,CALGGPEIALHGIPGDKLIF
TRDJ1,few,-,TRDV1,TGTGCTCTTGGGGATCTACTTGGGGATGCCGAAGTAGATAAACTCATCTTT,CALGDLLGDAEVDKLIF
TRDJ1,few,-,TRDV2,TGTGCCTGTGACACAAGGGATCGCACCGATAAACTCATCTTT,CACDTRDRTDKLIF
TRDJ1,-,TRDD3,TRDV1,TGTGCTCTTGGGGAACGGGAGGGCCTAGGTACCTGGGGGATACGGCGGTACACCGATAAACTCATCTTT,CALGEREGLGTWGIRRYTDKLIF
TRDJ1,-,TRDD3,TRDV1,TGTGCTCTTGGGGACCCCCTTCCTACTGTACTGGGGGATACCCAGTGCACCGATAAACTCATCTTT,CALGDPLPTVLGDTQCTDKLIF
TRDJ1,few,TRDD3,TRDV1,TGTGCTCTTGGGGAACGGGTTCAGTCCTATACTGGGGGATACGCGATTCCACTCATCTTT,CALGERVQSYTGGYAIPLIF
TRDJ1,-,TRDD3,TRDV1,TGTGCTCTTGGGGAACTTAGATGGGGGATATCGCACACCGATAAACTCATCTTT,CALGELRWGISHTDKLIF
TRDJ2,many,TRDD3,TRDV2,TGTGCCTGTGACTCGGGGGATACGCACTCGGTCGCACAACTCTTCTTT,CACDSGDTHSVAQLFF
TRDJ1,few,TRDD2,TRDV1,TGTGCTCTTGGGGAACGCTTCCTACGTGGCGCTGGGGATTCCGATAAACTCATCTTT,CALGERFLRGAGDSDKLIF
TRDJ1,many,TRDD3,TRDV2,TGTGCCTGGTACTGGGGGAATGACCTGTACACCGATAAACTCATCTTT,CAWYWGNDLYTDKLIF
TRDJ1,-,-,TRDV1,TGTGCTCTTGGGGAACTCCTCGTCCTTCCCCCTTCCCAGCGGACCGATAAACTCATCTTT,CALGELLVLPPSQRTDKLIF
TRDJ1,-,TRDD3,TRDV1,TGTGCTCTTGGGGAAGGCCATCTACCATGGGGCTTACTGGGGGACGTCGCCGATAAACTCATCTTT,CALGEGHLPWGLLGDVADKLIF
TRDJ1,few,TRDD3,TRDV1,TGTGCTCTTGGGGGCCGGGGGATAAGTGGGGGATACATAACCGATAAACTCATCTTT,CALGGRGISGGYITDKLIF
TRDJ1,few,TRDD3,TRDV1,TGTGCTCTTGGGGACCACTGGACTGGGGAGTACACCGATAAACTCATCTTT,CALGDHWTGEYTDKLIF
TRDJ1,few,TRDD3,TRDV1,TGTGCTCTTGGGGAACTAGTCGACTGGGGGATAGTGGATGCTAAACTCATCTTT,CALGELVDWGIVDAKLIF
TRDJ1,-,-,TRDV1,TGTGCTCTTGGGGGAATTGACCAAACTGGCTACGATAAACTCATCTTT,CALGGIDQTGYDKLIF
TRDJ1,few,TRDD3,TRDV2,TGTGCCTGTGGCACCAGGGGCCTTCTCTGGGGGATACGCCTATACACCGATAAACTCATCTTT,CACGTRGLLWGIRLYTDKLIF
TRDJ1,-,TRDD3,TRDV1,TGTGCTCTTGGGGCCAGAGTCCCGACATCCTTACTGGGGGAAATGTACACCGATAAACTCATCTTT,CALGARVPTSLLGEMYTDKLIF
TRDJ1,few,TRDD3,TRDV1,TGTGCTCTTGGGGAACTATCCCTACGGGGGATACGCGTCACCGATAAACTCATCTTT,CALGELSLRGIRVTDKLIF
TRDJ1,-,-,TRDV1,TGTGCTCTTGGTCGGGGGGGACCCGAGTACACCGATAAACTCATCTTT,CALGRGGPEYTDKLIF
TRDJ1,-,-,TRDV1,TGTGCTCTTGGGCCGCCGGTGGGGGGCTGGGGTTACACCGATAAACTCATCTTT,CALGPPVGGWGYTDKLIF
TRDJ1,many,-,TRAV29/DV5,TGTGCAGCGGACGCGTTAGTAGATACAACCGATAAACTCATCTTT,CAADALVDTTDKLIF
TRDJ2,-,TRDD2,TRDV3,TGTGCCCCCTCACACTCAGGCCTTCCTAGGGATGGGGTTAGTCCAACAGCACAACCCTTCTTT,CAPSHSGLPRDGVSPTAQPFF
TRDJ1,-,TRDD3,TRDV1,TGTGCTCTTGGCTACGGGGGGATCCCCCGATCCTTATACACCGATAAACTCATCTTT,CALGYGGIPRSLYTDKLIF